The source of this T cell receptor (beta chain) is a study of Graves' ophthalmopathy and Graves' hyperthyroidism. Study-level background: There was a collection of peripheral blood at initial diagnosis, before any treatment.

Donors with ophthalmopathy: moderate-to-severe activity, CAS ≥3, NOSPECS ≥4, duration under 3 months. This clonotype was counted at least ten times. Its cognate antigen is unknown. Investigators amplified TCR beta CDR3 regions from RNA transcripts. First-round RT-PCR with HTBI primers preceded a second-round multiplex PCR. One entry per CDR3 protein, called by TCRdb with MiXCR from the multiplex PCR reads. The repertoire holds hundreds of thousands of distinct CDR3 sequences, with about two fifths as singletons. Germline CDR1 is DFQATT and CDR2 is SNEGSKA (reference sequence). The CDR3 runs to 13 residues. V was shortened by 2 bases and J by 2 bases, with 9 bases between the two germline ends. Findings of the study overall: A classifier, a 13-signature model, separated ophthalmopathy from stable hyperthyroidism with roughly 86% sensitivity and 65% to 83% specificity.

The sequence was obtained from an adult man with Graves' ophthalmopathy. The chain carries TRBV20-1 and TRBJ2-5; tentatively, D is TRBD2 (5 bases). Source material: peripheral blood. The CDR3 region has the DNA TGCAGTGCTAGAAGGAGCGGACAAGAGACCCAGTACTTC. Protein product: CSARRSGQETQYF.